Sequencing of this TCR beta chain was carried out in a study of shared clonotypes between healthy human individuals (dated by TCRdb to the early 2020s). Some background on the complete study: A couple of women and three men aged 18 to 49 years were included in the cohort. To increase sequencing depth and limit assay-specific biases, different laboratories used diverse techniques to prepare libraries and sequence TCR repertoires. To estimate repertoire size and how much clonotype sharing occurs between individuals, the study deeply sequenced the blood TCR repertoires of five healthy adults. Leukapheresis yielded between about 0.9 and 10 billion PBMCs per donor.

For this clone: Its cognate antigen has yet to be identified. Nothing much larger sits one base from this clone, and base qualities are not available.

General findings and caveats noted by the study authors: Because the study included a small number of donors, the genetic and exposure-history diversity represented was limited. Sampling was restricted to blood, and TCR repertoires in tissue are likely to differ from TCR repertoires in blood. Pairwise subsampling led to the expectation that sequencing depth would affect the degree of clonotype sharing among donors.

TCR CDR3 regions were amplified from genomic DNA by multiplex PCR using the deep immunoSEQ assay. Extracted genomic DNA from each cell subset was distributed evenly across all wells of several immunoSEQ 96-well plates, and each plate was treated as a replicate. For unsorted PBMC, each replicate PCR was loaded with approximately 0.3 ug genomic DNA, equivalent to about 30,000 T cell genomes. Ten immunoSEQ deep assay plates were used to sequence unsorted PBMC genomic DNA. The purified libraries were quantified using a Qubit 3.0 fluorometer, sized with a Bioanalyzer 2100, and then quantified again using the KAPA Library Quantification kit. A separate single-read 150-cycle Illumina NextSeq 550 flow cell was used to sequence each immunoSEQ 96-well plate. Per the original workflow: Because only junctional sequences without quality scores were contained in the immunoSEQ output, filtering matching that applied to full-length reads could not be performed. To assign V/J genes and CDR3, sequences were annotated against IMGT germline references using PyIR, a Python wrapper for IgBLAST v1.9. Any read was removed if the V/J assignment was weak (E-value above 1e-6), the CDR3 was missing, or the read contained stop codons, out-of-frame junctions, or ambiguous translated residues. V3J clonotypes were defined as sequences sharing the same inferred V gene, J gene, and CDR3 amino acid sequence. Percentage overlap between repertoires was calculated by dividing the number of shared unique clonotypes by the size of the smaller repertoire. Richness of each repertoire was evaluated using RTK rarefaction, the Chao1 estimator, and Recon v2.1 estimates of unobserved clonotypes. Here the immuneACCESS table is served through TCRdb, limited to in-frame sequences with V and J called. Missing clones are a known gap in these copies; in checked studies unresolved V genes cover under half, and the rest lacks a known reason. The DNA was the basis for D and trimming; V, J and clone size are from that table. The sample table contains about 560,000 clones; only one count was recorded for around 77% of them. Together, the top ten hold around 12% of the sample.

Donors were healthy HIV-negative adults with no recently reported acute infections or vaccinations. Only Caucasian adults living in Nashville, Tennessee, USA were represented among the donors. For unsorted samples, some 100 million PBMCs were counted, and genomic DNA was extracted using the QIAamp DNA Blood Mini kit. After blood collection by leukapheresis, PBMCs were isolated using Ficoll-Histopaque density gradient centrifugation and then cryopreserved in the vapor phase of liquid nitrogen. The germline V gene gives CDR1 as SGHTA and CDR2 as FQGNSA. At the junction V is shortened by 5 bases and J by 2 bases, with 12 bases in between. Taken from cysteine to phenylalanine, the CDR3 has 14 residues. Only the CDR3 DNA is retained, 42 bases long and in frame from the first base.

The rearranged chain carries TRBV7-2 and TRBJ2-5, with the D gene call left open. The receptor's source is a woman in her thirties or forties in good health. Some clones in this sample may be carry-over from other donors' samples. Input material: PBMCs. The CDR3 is CASSPQIGQETQYF. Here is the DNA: TGTGCCAGCAGCCCCCAAATAGGACAAGAGACCCAGTACTTC.